This TCR beta chain was profiled in a study of T cell responses to AZD1222 COVID-19 vaccine. Germline assignment: CDR1 SQVTM and CDR2 ANQGSEA. Trimming removed 7 bases from V and 7 bases from J, with 13 bases in between. This CDR3 is built from 12 residues. TCRdb keeps only in-frame clones here, not all; method: immunoSEQ multiplex PCR. The profile covers fewer than 180,000 clones, with roughly 90% appearing a single time and approximately 3.4% taken by the ten largest. V and J are TRBV29-1 and TRBJ1-4, with D perhaps TRBD1 (5 bases). The receptor was derived from an adult who received the AZD1222 COVID-19 vaccine. Sequenced here: peripheral blood, sampled 28 days after the second AZD1222 dose. The DNA of the CDR3 is TGCAGCGGGGGACGGGCGGGTGAAAAACTGTTTTTT. The encoded protein is CSGGRAGEKLFF. Full variable domain (remainder filled in from reference TRBV29-1 and TRBJ1-4): SAVISQKPSRDICQRGTSLTIQCQVDSQVTMMFWYRQQPGQSLTLIATANQGSEATYESGFVIDKFPISRPNLTFSTLTVSNMSPEDSSIYLCSGGRAGEKLFFGSGTQLSVL.